The next 6 T cell receptor beta chains were all read from a single sample in a study of blood T cells in healthy people across ages. Then a second PCR, running about 7 to 11 cycles, was carried out with a sample-barcoded 5' primer and a J-beta primer mix. Using its own MiXCR run on the 5' RACE reads, TCRdb lists one record per CDR3 protein. The table records some 940,000 distinct CDR3 sequences, about 27% of them present only once. These records were also assigned to another study, of T cells of mothers and their children.

Sequencing was carried out using blood. These receptors were taken from a woman aged 40-49 years in good health.

At least ten counts were recorded for this clonotype. The CDR3 coding sequence is TGCAGTGCTAGAAATCCCCTTACCCGAGAAGAGACCCAGTACTTC. Translation: CSARNPLTREETQYF. The chain uses TRBV20-1 and TRBJ2-5; D is ambiguous. Looked up from germline, CDR1 is DFQATT and CDR2 is SNEGSKA (reference sequence). V was clipped by 2 bases and J by 3 bases, with 16 bases between them. The length of the CDR3 is 15 residues.

The gene calls are TRBV7-2 and TRBJ2-1, with 10 positions matching TRBD2. V lost 7 bases and J lost 5; bases outside the gene matches: 17. The CDR3 length is 18 residues. The germline V gene has CDR1 SGHTA and CDR2 FQGNSA. CDR3 amino acids: CASTLRGGSGGANNEQFF. CDR3 DNA sequence: TGTGCCAGCACCCTCCGGGGGGGAAGCGGGGGGGCGAACAATGAGCAGTTCTTC.

This chain links TRBV28 with TRBJ2-7; D unresolved. Germline CDR1 MDHEN, CDR2 SYDVKM. Trimming shortened V by 11 bases and J by 0 bases, and 14 bases separated the two germline ends. The CDR3 is 13 amino acids. This CDR3 reads CACHGLGSYEQYF. CDR3 in DNA: TGTGCCTGCCACGGGCTAGGCTCCTACGAGCAGTACTTC.

A note on this clonotype: This may stem from a read error, because a much larger clone lies one nucleotide away. The genes are TRBV7-2 and TRBJ2-7; D is possibly TRBD2 (6 bases). Looked up from germline, CDR1 is SGHTA and CDR2 is FQGNSA. The CDR3 extends over 14 amino acids. Here the CDR3 DNA reads TGTGCCTGCAGGATGGGGGGTCTGTCCTACGAGCAGTACTTC. As protein: CACRMGGLSYEQYF.

This clonotype appeared many times. The chain uses TRBV5-6 and TRBJ2-7; 8 nucleotides agree with TRBD1. CDR3 size: 16 residues. Germline values: CDR1 SGHDT, CDR2 YYEEEE. Trimming cost V 3 bases and J 3 bases; bases outside gene matches: 11. The CDR3 here is CASSWTGTGNLYEQYF. As DNA, the CDR3 is TGTGCCAGCAGCTGGACTGGGACAGGTAACCTCTACGAGCAGTACTTC.

A few counts support this clonotype. The chain carries TRBV7-9 and TRBJ1-4; D gene unclear. V was clipped by 5 bases and J by 5 bases, with 12 bases between them. The CDR3 is 14 amino acids. Germline V gives CDR1 SEHNR, CDR2 FQNEAQ (reference sequence). The CDR3: CASSPIGGNEKLFF. The CDR3 coding sequence is TGTGCCAGCAGCCCTATAGGAGGAAATGAAAAACTGTTTTTT.